This T cell receptor (beta chain) emerged from a study of OX40 agonist ivuxolimab in advanced cancers. Study background: Participants, around 80% male, averaged around 60 years of age, ranging from 23 to 79.

This CDR3 is 13 amino acids long. Germline CDR1 reads MNHEY; CDR2 reads SVGAGI. V was cut by 5 bases and J by 7 bases, with 12 bases left in between. To note about this clone: Its antigen is unknown.

Overall study findings and caveats: Still undetermined is the antigen specificity of the expanded peripheral T cells.

The protocol was immunoSEQ multiplex PCR, while the TCRdb copy is restricted to in-frame clones and leaves out a portion. Found here are 100,000 to 130,000 clones, 91% of them singletons; the top ten hold approximately 1.1%. The material sequenced was CD4+ or CD8+ T cells sorted from blood, taken in a trial of the OX40 agonist ivuxolimab. V gene TRBV6-5 combines with J gene TRBJ1-5; D is unclear. The TCR comes from an adult with an advanced solid tumor such as melanoma, head and neck, liver or kidney cancer. CDR3: CASSLRLRQPQHF. The CDR3 bases are TGTGCCAGCAGTCTCAGACTTCGGCAGCCCCAGCATTTT.